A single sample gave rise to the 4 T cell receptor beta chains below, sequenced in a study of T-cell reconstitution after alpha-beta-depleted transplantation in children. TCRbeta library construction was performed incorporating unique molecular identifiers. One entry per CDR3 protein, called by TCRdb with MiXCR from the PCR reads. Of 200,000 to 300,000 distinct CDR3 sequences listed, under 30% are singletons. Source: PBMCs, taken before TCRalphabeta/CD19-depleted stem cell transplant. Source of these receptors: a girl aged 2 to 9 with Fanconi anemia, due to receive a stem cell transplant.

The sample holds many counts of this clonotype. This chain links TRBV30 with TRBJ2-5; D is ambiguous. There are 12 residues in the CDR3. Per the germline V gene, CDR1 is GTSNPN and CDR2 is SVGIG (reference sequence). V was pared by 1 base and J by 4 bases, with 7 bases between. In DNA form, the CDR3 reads TGTGCCTGGAGTGAACAGCCAGAGACCCAGTACTTC. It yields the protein CAWSEQPETQYF.

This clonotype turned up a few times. The CDR3 here is CASSLGNRGGREPTNEQFF. The CDR3 region has the DNA TGTGCCAGCAGCTTAGGAAATCGGGGCGGGAGGGAGCCTACAAATGAGCAGTTCTTC. The chain carries TRBV11-2 and TRBJ2-1; 9 nucleotides align to TRBD2. CDR1 and CDR2 from the germline V gene are SGHAT and FQNNGV. V gave up 1 base and J gave up 7 bases; unmatched junction bases: 17. CDR3 length: 19 residues. The full variable domain, rest sourced from reference TRBV11-2 and TRBJ2-1, is EAGVAQSPRYKIIEKRQSVAFWCNPISGHATLYWYQQILGQGPKLLIQFQNNGVVDDSQLPKDRFSAERLKGVDSTLKIQPAKLEDSAVYLCASSLGNRGGREPTNEQFFGPGTRLTVL.

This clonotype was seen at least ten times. The CDR3 sequence: CSVGAGVEYEQYF. DNA of the CDR3: TGCAGCGTGGGGGCGGGAGTCGAGTACGAGCAGTACTTC. The V gene is TRBV29-1, the J gene TRBJ2-7; a possible D gene is TRBD2 (7 bases). Looked up from germline, CDR1 is SQVTM and CDR2 is ANQGSEA. V was clipped by 6 bases and J by 4 bases, with 16 bases between them. This CDR3 has 13 residues.

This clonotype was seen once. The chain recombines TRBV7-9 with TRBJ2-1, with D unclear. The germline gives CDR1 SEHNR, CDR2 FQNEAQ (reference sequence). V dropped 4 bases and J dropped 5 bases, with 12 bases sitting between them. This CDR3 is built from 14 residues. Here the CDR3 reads CASSSLRQNNEQFF. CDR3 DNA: TGTGCCAGCAGCTCCCTCAGGCAGAACAATGAGCAGTTCTTC.